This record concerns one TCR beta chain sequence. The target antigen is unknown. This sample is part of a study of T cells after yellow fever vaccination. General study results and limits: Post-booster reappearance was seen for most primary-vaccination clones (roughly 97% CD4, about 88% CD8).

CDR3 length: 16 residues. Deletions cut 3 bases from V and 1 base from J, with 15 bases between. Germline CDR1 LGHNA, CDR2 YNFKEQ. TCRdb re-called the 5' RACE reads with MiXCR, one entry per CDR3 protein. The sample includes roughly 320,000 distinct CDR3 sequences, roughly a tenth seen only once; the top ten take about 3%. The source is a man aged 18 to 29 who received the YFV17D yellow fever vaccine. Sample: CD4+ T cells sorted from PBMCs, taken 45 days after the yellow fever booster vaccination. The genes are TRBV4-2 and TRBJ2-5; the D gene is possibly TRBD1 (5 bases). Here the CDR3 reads CASSQRLDRPQETQYF. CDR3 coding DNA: TGTGCCAGCAGCCAGAGACTCGACAGACCCCAAGAGACCCAGTACTTC.